This TCR beta chain was recovered during a study of blood T cell repertoires in COVID-19. About the research overall: The United States, Italy and Spain supplied acute and convalescent COVID-19 samples. Sources were T cells, B-cell-depleted T cells, or PBMCs; the material itself was cDNA or gDNA.

This CDR3 region has 15 residues. V shed 4 bases, J shed 4 bases, and the junction held 5 bases outside the gene matches. CDR1 is SGHRS, CDR2 YFSETQ, per germline. This clone is a singleton in its sample. How the authors handled the data: Amplification of reference gene primers was used by the study to estimate nucleated cell counts. Produced via immunoSEQ multiplex PCR; TCRdb's table is partial and in-frame only. That table furnishes V, J and clone size, whereas the DNA furnished D and trimming. The repertoire holds under 40,000 clones, with 93% as singletons. The chain employs TRBV5-1 and TRBJ1-2; 12 nucleotides agree with TRBD1. The receptor's source is a human donor in a cohort sampled during active COVID-19. Material: peripheral blood. The CDR3 sequence: CASSPGQGAVYGYTF. The CDR3 DNA reads TGCGCCAGCAGCCCGGGACAGGGGGCTGTCTATGGCTACACCTTC.